This T cell receptor beta chain is drawn from a study of T cell responses to AZD1222 COVID-19 vaccine. Study results and limitations: Every sample of the repertoires postdated the peak T cell response. After two AZD1222 doses, spike-specific TCR breadth and depth rose versus day 0.

Notes on this clone: Antigen: not known.

J gave up 4 bases and V 4 bases, and 6 bases lay outside the gene matches. The CDR3 spans 17 residues. Per the germline V gene, CDR1 is LGHDT and CDR2 is YNNKEL (reference sequence). Some clones are missing from TCRdb's copy, which holds only in-frame ones; the method was immunoSEQ multiplex PCR. This sample has more than 95,000 clones; 93% occur once, and the top ten carry about 5%. The V call is TRBV3-1 (or the pseudogene TRBV3-2), the J call TRBJ2-1; 14 nucleotides match TRBD2. Sequencing used peripheral blood, obtained on day 0 of AZD1222 vaccination. The TCR originated in an adult in good health. The CDR3 nucleotides read TGTGCCAGCAGCCGGACTAGCGGGAGGACACAATACAATGAGCAGTTCTTC. Translating gives CASSRTSGRTQYNEQFF.